Below are 3 T cell receptor beta chains sequenced from a single sample in a study of identical twins. TCRdb reanalysed the 5' RACE reads using MiXCR and keeps one entry per CDR3 protein. Here the sample spans some 790,000 distinct CDR3 sequences, roughly 20% being singletons. The sample was also reused in another study, on T cells expressing NK-cell markers.

The specimen was PBMCs. Receptor source: a woman aged 18-29 years in good health.

This clonotype has more than one count but fewer than ten. The genes are TRBV11-2 and TRBJ2-3, with D uncertain. Looked up from germline, CDR1 is SGHAT and CDR2 is FQNNGV. The CDR3 consists of 18 residues. The V end was cut by 5 bases, the J end by 1 base, with 22 bases between. The CDR3 loop reads CASSDLPKVIPGTDTQYF. The DNA for the CDR3 is TGTGCCAGCAGCGACCTCCCTAAGGTAATCCCTGGCACAGATACGCAGTATTTT.

The chain has TRBV9 and TRBJ1-1; D is ambiguous. Trimming removed 1 base from V and 3 bases from J, with 7 bases in between. In germline, CDR1 is SGDLS, CDR2 YYNGEE. The CDR3 loop spans 13 amino acids. CDR3 in amino acids: CASSVLPDTEAFF. CDR3 nucleotides: TGTGCCAGCAGCGTACTACCAGACACTGAAGCTTTCTTT. Complete variable domain (other parts from reference TRBV9 and TRBJ1-1): DSGVTQTPKHLITATGQRVTLRCSPRSGDLSVYWYQQSLDQGLQFLIQYYNGEERAKGNILERFSAQQFPDLHSELNLSSLELGDSALYFCASSVLPDTEAFFGQGTRLTVV.

The V call is TRBV5-1, the J call TRBJ2-3; no reliable D call. CDR1 SGHRS and CDR2 YFSETQ come from the germline V gene. The CDR3 totals 13 residues. With 0 bases removed from V and 5 bases from J, the gap between germline ends came to 7 bases. CDR3 sequence reads: CASSLDLEDTQYF. As DNA, the CDR3 is TGCGCCAGCAGCTTGGACCTGGAAGATACGCAGTATTTT. Full variable domain (missing parts from reference TRBV5-1 and TRBJ2-3): KAGVTQTPRYLIKTRGQQVTLSCSPISGHRSVSWYQQTPGQGLQFLFEYFSETQRNKGNFPGRFSGRQFSNSRSEMNVSTLELGDSALYLCASSLDLEDTQYFGPGTRLTVL.